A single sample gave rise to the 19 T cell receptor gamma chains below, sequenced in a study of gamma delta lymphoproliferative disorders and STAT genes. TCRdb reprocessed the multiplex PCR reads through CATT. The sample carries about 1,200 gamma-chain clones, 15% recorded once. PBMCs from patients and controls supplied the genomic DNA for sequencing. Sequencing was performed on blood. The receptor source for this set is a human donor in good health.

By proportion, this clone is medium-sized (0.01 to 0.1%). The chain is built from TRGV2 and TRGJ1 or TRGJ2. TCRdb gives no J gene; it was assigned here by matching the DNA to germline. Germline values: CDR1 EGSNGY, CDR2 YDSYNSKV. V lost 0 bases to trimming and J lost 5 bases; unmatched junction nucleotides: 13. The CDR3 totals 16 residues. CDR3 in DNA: TGTGCCACCTGGGACGGGCCAGACACTTTTGATTATAAGAAACTCTTT. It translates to CATWDGPDTFDYKKLF.

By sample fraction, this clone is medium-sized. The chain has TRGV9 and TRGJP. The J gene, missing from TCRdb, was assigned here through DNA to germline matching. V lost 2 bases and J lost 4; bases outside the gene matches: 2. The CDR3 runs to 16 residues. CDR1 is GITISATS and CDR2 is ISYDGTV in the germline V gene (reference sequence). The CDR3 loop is CALWEAQELGKKIKVF. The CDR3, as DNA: TGTGCCTTGTGGGAGGCTCAAGAGTTGGGCAAAAAAATCAAGGTATTT.

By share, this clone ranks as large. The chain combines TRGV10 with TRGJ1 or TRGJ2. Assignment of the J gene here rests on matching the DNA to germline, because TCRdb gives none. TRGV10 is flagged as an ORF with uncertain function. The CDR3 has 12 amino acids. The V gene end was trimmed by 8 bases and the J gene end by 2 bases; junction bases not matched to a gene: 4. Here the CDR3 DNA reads TGTGCTGCGTGGGAGGATTATTATAAGAAACTCTTT. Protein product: CAAWEDYYKKLF.

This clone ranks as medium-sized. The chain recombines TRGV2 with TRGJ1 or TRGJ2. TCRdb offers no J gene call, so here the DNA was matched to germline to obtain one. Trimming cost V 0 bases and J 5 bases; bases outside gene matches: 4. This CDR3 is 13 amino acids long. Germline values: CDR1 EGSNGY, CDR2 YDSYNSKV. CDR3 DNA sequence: TGTGCCACCTGGGACGGGCGTGATTATAAGAAACTCTTT. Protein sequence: CATWDGRDYKKLF.

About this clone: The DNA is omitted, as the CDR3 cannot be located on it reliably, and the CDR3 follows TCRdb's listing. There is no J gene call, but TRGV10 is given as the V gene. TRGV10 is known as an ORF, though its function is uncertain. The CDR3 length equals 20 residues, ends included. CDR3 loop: CAAWGDYGIIRNSLAVEQHF.

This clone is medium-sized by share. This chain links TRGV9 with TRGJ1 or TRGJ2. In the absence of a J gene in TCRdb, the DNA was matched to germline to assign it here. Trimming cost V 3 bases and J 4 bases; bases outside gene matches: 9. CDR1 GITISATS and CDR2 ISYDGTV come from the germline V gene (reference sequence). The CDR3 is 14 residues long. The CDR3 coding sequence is TGTGCCTTGTGGGAGTCGACCCAATATTATAAGAAACTCTTT. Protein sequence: CALWESTQYYKKLF.

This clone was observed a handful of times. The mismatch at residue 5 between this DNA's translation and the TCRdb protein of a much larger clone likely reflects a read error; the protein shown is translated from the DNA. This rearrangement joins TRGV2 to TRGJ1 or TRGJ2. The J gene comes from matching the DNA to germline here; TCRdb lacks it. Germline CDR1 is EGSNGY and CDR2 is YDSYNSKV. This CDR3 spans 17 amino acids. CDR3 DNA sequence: TGTGCCACCTGGGGCGGGCTTCAAGACGTGGGTTATTATAAGAAACTCTTT. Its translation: CATWGGLQDVGYYKKLF.

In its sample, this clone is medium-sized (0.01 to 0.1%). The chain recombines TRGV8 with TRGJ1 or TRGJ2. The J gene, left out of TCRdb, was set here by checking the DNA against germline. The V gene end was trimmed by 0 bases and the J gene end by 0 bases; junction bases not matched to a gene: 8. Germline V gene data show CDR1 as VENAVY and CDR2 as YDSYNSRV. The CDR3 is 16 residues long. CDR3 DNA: TGTGCCACCTGGGATAGGCCTGACCCGAATTATTATAAGAAACTCTTT. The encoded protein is CATWDRPDPNYYKKLF.

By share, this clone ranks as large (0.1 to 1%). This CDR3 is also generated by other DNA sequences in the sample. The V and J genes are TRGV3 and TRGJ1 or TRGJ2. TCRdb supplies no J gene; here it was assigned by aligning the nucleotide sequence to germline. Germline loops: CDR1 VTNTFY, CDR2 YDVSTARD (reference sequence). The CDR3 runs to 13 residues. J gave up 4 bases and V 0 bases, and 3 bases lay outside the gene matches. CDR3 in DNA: TGTGCCACCTGGGACAGGAGGTATTATAAGAAACTCTTT. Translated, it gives CATWDRRYYKKLF.

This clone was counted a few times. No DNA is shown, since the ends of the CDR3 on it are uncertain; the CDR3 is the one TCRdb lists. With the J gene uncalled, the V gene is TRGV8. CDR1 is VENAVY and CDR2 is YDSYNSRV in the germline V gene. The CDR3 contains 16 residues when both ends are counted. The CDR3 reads CATWDRLPTLAVEQHF.

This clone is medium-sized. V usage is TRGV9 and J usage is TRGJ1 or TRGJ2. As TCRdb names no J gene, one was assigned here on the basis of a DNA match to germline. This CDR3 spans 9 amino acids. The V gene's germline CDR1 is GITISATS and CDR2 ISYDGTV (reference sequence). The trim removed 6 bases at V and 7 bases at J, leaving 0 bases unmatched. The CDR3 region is CALWYKKLF. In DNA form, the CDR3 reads TGTGCCTTGTGGTATAAGAAACTCTTT.

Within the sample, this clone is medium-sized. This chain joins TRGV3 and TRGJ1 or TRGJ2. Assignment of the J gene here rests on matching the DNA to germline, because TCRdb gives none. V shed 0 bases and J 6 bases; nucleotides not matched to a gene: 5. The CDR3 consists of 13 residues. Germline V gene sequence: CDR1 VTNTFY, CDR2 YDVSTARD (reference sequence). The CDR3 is CATWDRPPYKKLF. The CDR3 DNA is TGTGCCACCTGGGACAGGCCGCCTTATAAGAAACTCTTT.

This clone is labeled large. The CDR3 DNA follows: TGTGCCACCCTGGCCGGTTGGTTCAAGATATTT. This translates into CATLAGWFKIF. This chain connects TRGV3 to TRGJP1. Here the J gene was assigned by germline matching of the DNA, as TCRdb has none. The CDR3 has 11 residues. J was trimmed by 8 bases and V by 9 bases; bases with no gene match: 6. Per the germline V gene, CDR1 is VTNTFY and CDR2 is YDVSTARD (reference sequence).

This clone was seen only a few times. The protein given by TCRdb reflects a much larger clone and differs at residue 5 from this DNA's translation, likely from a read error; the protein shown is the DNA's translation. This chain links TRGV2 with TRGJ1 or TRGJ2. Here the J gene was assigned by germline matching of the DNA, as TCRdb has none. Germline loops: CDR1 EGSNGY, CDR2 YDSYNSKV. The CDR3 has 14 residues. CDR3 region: CATWGGPSHYKKLF. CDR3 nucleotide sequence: TGTGCCACCTGGGGCGGGCCGTCTCATTATAAGAAACTCTTT.

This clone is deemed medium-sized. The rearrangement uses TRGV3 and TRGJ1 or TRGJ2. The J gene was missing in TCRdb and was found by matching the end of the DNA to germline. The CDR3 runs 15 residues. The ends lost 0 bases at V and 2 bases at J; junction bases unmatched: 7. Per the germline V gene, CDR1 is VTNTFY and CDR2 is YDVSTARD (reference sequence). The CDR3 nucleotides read TGTGCCACCTGGGACAGGCCACAGGATTATTATAAGAAACTCTTT. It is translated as CATWDRPQDYYKKLF.

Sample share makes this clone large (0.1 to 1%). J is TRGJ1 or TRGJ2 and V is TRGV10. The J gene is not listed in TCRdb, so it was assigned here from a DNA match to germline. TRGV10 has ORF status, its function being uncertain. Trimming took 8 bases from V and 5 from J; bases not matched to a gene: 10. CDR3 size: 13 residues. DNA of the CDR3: TGTGCTGCGTGGGATTCTCGAAATTATAAGAAACTCTTT. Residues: CAAWDSRNYKKLF.

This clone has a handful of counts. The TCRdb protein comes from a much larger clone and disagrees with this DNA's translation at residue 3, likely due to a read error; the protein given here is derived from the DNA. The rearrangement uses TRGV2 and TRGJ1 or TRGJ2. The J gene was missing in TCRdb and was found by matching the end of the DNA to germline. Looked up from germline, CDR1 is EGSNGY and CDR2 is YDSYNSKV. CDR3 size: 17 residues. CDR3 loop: CAAWDGLQDVGYYKKLF. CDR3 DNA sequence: TGTGCCGCCTGGGACGGGCTTCAAGACGTGGGTTATTATAAGAAACTCTTT.

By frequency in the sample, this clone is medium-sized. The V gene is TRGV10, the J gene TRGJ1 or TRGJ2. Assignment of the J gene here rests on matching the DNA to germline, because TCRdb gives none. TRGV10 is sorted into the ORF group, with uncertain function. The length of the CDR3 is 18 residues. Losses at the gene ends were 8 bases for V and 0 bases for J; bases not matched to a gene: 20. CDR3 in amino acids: CAAWDYTQTPPNYYKKLF. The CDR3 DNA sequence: TGTGCTGCGTGGGATTATACCCAAACTCCACCGAATTATTATAAGAAACTCTTT.

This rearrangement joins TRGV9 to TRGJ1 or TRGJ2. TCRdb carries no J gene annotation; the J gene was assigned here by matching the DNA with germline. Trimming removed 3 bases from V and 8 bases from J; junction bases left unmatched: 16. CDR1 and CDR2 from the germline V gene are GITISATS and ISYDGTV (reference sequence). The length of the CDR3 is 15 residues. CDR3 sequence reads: CALWEKKVVVNKKLF. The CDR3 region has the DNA TGTGCCTTGTGGGAGAAAAAAGTTGTGGTAAATAAGAAACTCTTT.